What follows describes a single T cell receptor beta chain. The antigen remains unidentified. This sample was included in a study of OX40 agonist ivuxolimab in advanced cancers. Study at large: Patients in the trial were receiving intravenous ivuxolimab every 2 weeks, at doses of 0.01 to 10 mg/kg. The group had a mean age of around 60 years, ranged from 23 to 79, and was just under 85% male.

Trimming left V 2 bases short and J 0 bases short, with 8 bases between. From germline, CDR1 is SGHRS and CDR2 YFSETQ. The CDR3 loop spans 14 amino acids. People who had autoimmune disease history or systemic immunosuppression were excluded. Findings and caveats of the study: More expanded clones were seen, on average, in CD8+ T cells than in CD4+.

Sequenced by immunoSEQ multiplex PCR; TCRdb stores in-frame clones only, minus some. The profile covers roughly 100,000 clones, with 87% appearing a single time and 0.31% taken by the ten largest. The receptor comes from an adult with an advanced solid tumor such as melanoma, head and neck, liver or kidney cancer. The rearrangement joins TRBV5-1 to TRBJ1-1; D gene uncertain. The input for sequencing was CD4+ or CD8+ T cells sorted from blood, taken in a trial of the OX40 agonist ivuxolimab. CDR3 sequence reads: CASSLQSMNTEAFF. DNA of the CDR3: TGCGCCAGCAGCTTACAGTCCATGAACACTGAAGCTTTCTTT.